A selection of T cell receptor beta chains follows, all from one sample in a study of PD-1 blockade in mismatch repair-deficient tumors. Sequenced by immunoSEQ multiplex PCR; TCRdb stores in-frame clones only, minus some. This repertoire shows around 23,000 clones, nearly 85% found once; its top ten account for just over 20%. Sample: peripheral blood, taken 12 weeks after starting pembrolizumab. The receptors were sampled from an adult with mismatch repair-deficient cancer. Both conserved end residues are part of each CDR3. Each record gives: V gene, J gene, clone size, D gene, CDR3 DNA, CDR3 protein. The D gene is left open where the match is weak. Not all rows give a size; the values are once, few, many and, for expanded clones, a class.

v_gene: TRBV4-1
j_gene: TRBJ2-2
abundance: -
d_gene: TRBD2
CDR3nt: TGCGCCAGCAGGCAAACCGGACTAGCGGGAGGCCCACCGTACACCGGGGAGCTGTTTTTT
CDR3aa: CASRQTGLAGGPPYTGELFF

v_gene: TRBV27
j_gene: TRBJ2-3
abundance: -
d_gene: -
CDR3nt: TGTGCCAGCATGGGGGGTAACTCAGATACGCAGTACTTT
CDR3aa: CASMGGNSDTQYF

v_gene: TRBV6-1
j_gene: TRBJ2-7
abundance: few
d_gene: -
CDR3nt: TGTGCCAGCGAGGACGGCTACGAGCAGTACTTC
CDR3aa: CASEDGYEQYF

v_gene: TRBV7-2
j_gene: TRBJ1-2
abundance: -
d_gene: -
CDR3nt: TGTGCCAGCAGCTTCGGGGACGGAAACTATGGCTACACCTTC
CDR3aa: CASSFGDGNYGYTF

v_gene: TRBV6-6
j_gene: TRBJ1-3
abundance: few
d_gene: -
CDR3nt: TGTGCCAGCAGTTACGGGCAGGGAGGAAACACCATATATTTT
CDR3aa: CASSYGQGGNTIYF

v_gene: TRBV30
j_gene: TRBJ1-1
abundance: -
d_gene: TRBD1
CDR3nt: TGTGCCTGGAGCCTTACAGGGGGCACGAACACTGAAGCTTTCTTT
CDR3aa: CAWSLTGGTNTEAFF

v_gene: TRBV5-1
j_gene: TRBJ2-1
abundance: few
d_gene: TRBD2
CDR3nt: TGCGCCAGCAAAGGACTAGCGGGAGACGGGTACAATGAGCAGTTCTTC
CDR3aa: CASKGLAGDGYNEQFF

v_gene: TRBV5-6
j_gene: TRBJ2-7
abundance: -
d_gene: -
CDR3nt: TGTGCCAGCAGCCCTACCGGCGATTTGGAGTACTTC
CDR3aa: CASSPTGDLEYF

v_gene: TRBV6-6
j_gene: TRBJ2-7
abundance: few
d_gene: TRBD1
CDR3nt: TGTGCCAGCAGCTCCCAGGACAGGGGTCGATACGAGCAGTACTTC
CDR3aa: CASSSQDRGRYEQYF

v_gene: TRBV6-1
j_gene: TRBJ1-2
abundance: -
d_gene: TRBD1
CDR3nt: TGTGCCGGGTCAGGGGGCGGCTACTATGGCTACACCTTC
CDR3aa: CAGSGGGYYGYTF

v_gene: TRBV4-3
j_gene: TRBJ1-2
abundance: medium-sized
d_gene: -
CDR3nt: TGCGCCAGCAGCCAAGGTAGACAGCTTTATGGCTACACCTTC
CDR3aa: CASSQGRQLYGYTF

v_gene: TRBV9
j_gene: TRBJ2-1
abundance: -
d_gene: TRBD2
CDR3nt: TGTGCCAGCAGCGACCCGATGACTAGCGGGAGAGTGGGGTACAATGAGCAGTTCTTC
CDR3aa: CASSDPMTSGRVGYNEQFF

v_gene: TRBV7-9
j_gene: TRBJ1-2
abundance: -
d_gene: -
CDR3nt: TGTGCCAGCAGCTTAGGGGCAGGGGAATCAAACTATGGCTACACCTTC
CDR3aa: CASSLGAGESNYGYTF

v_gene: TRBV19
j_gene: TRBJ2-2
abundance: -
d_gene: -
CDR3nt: TGTGCCAGTAGAACCCCAGGGGACACCGGGGAGCTGTTTTTT
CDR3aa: CASRTPGDTGELFF